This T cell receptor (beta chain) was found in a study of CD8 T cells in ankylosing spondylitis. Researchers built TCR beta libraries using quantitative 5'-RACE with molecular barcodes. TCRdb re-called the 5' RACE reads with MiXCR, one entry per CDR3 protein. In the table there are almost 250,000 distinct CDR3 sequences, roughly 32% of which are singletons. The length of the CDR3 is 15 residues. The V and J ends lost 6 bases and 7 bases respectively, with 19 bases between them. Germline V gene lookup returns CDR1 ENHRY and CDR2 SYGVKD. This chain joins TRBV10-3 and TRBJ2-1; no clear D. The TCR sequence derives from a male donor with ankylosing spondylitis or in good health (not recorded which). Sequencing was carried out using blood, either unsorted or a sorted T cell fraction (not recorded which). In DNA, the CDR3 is TGTGCCATCAGACCGGACGGGTTTTTAAGAAATGAGCAGTTCTTC. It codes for CAIRPDGFLRNEQFF.